A selection of T cell receptor beta chains follows, all from one sample in a study of Tregs in tolerant kidney transplant recipients. Produced via immunoSEQ multiplex PCR; TCRdb's table is partial and in-frame only. The table lists 85,000 to 100,000 clones, approximately 93% of them singletons. The starting material was CD4+ T cells from blood, obtained before the transplant. The receptors were gathered from a human donor who received a combined kidney and bone marrow transplant. Each CDR3 is given with its conserved first and last residue. A D gene is named only where the DNA matches it firmly. Clone size is shown for a subset of rows, as once, few, many or a class of expanded clone.

TRBJ2-1 NA TRBV7-2 NA TGTGCCAGCAGCTTCTTCTACAATGAGCAGTTCTTC CASSFFYNEQFF
TRBJ1-6 NA TRBV25-1 TRBD1 TGTGCCAGCAGTACATCGGGACAGAATTCACCCCTCCACTTT CASSTSGQNSPLHF
TRBJ1-1 once TRBV4-3 TRBD1 TGCGCCAGCAGTCAAGATTGGGCAGGGGGAACTGAAGCTTTCTTT CASSQDWAGGTEAFF
TRBJ2-5 NA TRBV6-5 NA TGTGCCAGCAGTAGGCCAGGTCAAGAGACCCAGTACTTC CASSRPGQETQYF
TRBJ2-1 NA TRBV28 NA TGTGCCAGCAGTTTCCTAGGGGACAATGAGCAGTTCTTC CASSFLGDNEQFF
TRBJ2-3 NA TRBV19 NA TGTGCCAGTAGTAGCCGGTTTGTGGAGAGAGGGTCCGCAGATACGCAGTATTTT CASSSRFVERGSADTQYF
TRBJ2-3 NA TRBV27 NA TGTGCCAGCAGTTTTTCAAGTGGGGGGGATACGCAGTATTTT CASSFSSGGDTQYF
TRBJ1-2 NA TRBV30 NA TGTGCCTGGAGTGTAGGGGCTCAGGGCTACACCTTC CAWSVGAQGYTF
TRBJ1-5 NA TRBV7-2 NA TGTGCCAGCAGCTTAATCGGATGGGGCAGACGAAATCAGCCCCAGCATTTT CASSLIGWGRRNQPQHF
TRBJ2-2 NA TRBV7-2 NA TGTGCCAGCAGCCCCCAAGCTCGGCAGGGTACCGGGGAGCTGTTTTTT CASSPQARQGTGELFF
TRBJ1-5 NA TRBV18 TRBD1 TGTGCCAGCTCGCCCAGGGGGCTTAGCAATCAGCCCCAGCATTTT CASSPRGLSNQPQHF
TRBJ1-2 NA TRBV29-1 TRBD1 TGCAGCGTAGAAAGCCCAAACAGGGGGCTCGACTATGGCTACACCTTC CSVESPNRGLDYGYTF
TRBJ2-1 NA TRBV10-3 NA TGTGCCATCAGTGCCGGTCCAAATGAGCAGTTCTTC CAISAGPNEQFF
TRBJ2-3 NA TRBV14 NA TGTGCCAGCAGCCCCCAGGGGACAAGCACAGATACGCAGTATTTT CASSPQGTSTDTQYF
TRBJ2-5 NA TRBV7-2 NA TGTGCCAGCAGCCCAACAGGGTCTAAAGAGACCCAGTACTTC CASSPTGSKETQYF
TRBJ2-3 NA TRBV5-1 NA TGCGCCAGCAGCTTTTTGGGCAGGGGGGCGACAGATACGCAGTATTTT CASSFLGRGATDTQYF
TRBJ1-2 NA TRBV18 TRBD1 TGTGCCAGCTCACCCCTCGACAGGGTTGACTATGGCTACACCTTC CASSPLDRVDYGYTF
TRBJ2-1 NA TRBV6-4 TRBD1 TGTGCCAGCAGTGCCCAAAGGGGGCAGGCAGAGCAGTTCTTC CASSAQRGQAEQFF
TRBJ1-1 NA TRBV29-1 NA TGCACCGGAGGTAGGACTGAAGCTTTCTTT CTGGRTEAFF
TRBJ2-3 NA TRBV7-9 NA TGTGCCAGCAGGAAGCCGGGTGGGCTGAGGGGGACAGATACGCAGTATTTT CASRKPGGLRGTDTQYF
TRBJ2-5 NA TRBV30 NA TGTGCCTGGAGTTCCACAGGGCCGGAGACCCAGTACTTC CAWSSTGPETQYF
TRBJ2-1 NA TRBV19 NA TGTGCCACCTCTCCCAGCTCCTACAATGAGCAGTTCTTC CATSPSSYNEQFF
TRBJ2-7 NA TRBV2 NA TGTGCCAGTGAATCCCCCCACTCGGGGGAGCAGTACTTC CASESPHSGEQYF
TRBJ2-7 NA TRBV19 TRBD2 TGTGCCAGCCGAGCGGGGGGAGGATACGAGCAGTACTTC CASRAGGGYEQYF
TRBJ2-5 once TRBV4-2 TRBD2 TGTGCCAGCAGCCAAGGATACGCGGGGGGGCCCGAGACCCAGTACTTC CASSQGYAGGPETQYF
TRBJ2-2 NA TRBV18 TRBD1 TGTGCCAGCTCACCACTCCGGGACAGGGGGCACACCGGGGAGCTGTTTTTT CASSPLRDRGHTGELFF
TRBJ1-5 NA TRBV2 NA TGTGCCAGCAGTTTTCTGGCAGGGCGGAATCAGCCCCAGCATTTT CASSFLAGRNQPQHF
TRBJ2-1 NA TRBV4-2 TRBD2 TGTGCCAGCAGCCAAGAGGGAGGCGGGGGTGAGCAGTTCTTC CASSQEGGGGEQFF
TRBJ1-5 NA TRBV6-5 NA TGTGCCAGCAGTGCGACAGACAGTAATCAGCCCCAGCATTTT CASSATDSNQPQHF
TRBJ2-3 NA TRBV6-1 NA TGTGCCAGCAGTACGAACAGAGATACGCAGTATTTT CASSTNRDTQYF
TRBJ2-3 NA TRBV10-3 TRBD2 TGTGCCATCAGTGTTGGCGGGGGGGCGCATTTCACAGATACGCAGTATTTT CAISVGGGAHFTDTQYF
TRBJ1-2 NA TRBV6-5 NA TGTGCCAGCAGTTCCCCGGGACACCTCTATGGCTACACCTTC CASSSPGHLYGYTF
TRBJ2-2 NA TRBV9 NA TGTGCCAGCAGCGTAGTAGATTGGGGGGAGCTGTTTTTT CASSVVDWGELFF
TRBJ2-5 NA TRBV28 TRBD1 TGTGCCAGCAGTTTTCTCGACAGGGGTGAGACCCAGTACTTC CASSFLDRGETQYF
TRBJ2-7 NA TRBV19 TRBD2 TGTGCCAGTAGTCTTACGGGTGGGACTAGCGGGAGGTACGAGCAGTACTTC CASSLTGGTSGRYEQYF
TRBJ2-7 NA TRBV18 NA TGTGCCAGCTCACCACCTAGTGTGGGCAGGGGCTACGAGCAGTACTTC CASSPPSVGRGYEQYF
TRBJ2-5 once TRBV25-1 NA TGTGCCAGCAGTGAAAGTCCCGGCAGGGCCTCCCAAGAGACCCAGTACTTC CASSESPGRASQETQYF
TRBJ1-2 NA TRBV5-1 TRBD1 TGCGCCAGCAGCTTGGAAGGGGGCGCGTCTAACTATGGCTACACCTTC CASSLEGGASNYGYTF
TRBJ1-2 NA TRBV5-3 NA TGTGCCAGAAGCTTGGAGAGATCAGGTGGCTACACCTTC CARSLERSGGYTF
TRBJ2-7 NA TRBV6-5 TRBD1 TGTGCCAGCAGCCAAGAGGGGGCCGGGTCCTACGAGCAGTACTTC CASSQEGAGSYEQYF
TRBJ2-7 NA TRBV6-1 NA TGTGCCAGCAGTGAACGATGGGGGCAGAACGAGCAGTACTTC CASSERWGQNEQYF
TRBJ1-1 few TRBV4-1 NA TGCGCCAGCAGCCAAGCCCTACAAGGCAGGGGAAGGTCTGAAGCTTTCTTT CASSQALQGRGRSEAFF
TRBJ1-4 NA TRBV10-3 NA TGTGCCATCAGTGGGGGGGTATATGAAAAACTGTTTTTT CAISGGVYEKLFF